The clone carrying this T cell receptor (beta chain) appeared once. The antigen is not known. Trimming took 4 bases from V and 4 from J, leaving 8 bases between them. CDR1 is SNHLY and CDR2 is FYNNEI in the germline V gene. CDR3 length: 13 amino acids. This sample is part of a study of siplizumab effects on memory and regulatory T cells. Study-level points and caveats: Left unconfirmed was the suppressive function of proliferating Tregs from siplizumab cultures. Naive or memory phenotype was unassignable for roughly 75-97% of proliferating CD4+ or CD8+ clones.

Sequencing of each sample assayed roughly 10^5 TCR templates. The data were produced by immunoSEQ multiplex PCR, yet TCRdb's version contains in-frame clones alone and is incomplete. This table has more than 95,000 clones, 90% to 95% appearing once. The chain recombines TRBV2 with TRBJ1-5; no clear D. The sequence came from a human donor in good health. The specimen was non-Treg CD4+ T cells sorted from blood. Here the CDR3 reads CASSVGGNQPQHF. DNA for the CDR3: TGTGCCAGCAGTGTGGGAGGGAATCAGCCCCAGCATTTT.